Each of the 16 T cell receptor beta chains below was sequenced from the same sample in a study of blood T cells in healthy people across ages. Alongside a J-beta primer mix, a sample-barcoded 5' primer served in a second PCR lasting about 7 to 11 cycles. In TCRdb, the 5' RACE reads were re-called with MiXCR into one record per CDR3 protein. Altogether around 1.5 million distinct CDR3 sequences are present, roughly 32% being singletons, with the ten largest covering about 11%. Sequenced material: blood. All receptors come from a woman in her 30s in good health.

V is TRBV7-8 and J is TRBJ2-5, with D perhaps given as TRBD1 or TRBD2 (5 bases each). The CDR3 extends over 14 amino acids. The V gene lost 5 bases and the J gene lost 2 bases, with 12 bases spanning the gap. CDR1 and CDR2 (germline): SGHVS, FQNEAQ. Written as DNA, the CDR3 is TGTGCCAGCAGCCCCCGGGACGCACAAGAGACCCAGTACTTC. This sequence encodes CASSPRDAQETQYF.

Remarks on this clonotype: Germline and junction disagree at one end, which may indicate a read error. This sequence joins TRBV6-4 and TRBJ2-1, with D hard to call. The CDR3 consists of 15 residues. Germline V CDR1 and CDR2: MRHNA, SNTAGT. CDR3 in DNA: TGTGCCAACAGTGAGGAGCCCTTTGACTACAATGAGCAGTTCTTC. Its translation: CANSEEPFDYNEQFF.

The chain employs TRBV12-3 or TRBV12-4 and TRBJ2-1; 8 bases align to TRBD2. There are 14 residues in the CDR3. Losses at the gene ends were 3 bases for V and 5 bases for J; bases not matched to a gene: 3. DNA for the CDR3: TGTGCCAGCAGTTTCGGGGGGGTTAACAATGAGCAGTTCTTC. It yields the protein CASSFGGVNNEQFF.

The CDR3 sequence is CASSEAGTGGEKLFF. The CDR3 nucleotides read TGTGCCAGCAGTGAAGCAGGGACAGGTGGTGAAAAACTGTTTTTT. V gene TRBV6-1 combines with J gene TRBJ1-4; TRBD1 matches 8 bases. The CDR3 consists of 15 residues. Trimming removed 0 bases from V and 7 bases from J; junction bases left unmatched: 4. CDR1 and CDR2 (germline): MNHNS, SASEGT.

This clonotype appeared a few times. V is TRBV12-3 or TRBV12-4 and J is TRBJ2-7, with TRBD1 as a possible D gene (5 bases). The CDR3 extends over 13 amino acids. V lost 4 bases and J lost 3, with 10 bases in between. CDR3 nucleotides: TGTGCCAGCAGTTCGACAGCTAACTACGAGCAGTACTTC. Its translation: CASSSTANYEQYF.

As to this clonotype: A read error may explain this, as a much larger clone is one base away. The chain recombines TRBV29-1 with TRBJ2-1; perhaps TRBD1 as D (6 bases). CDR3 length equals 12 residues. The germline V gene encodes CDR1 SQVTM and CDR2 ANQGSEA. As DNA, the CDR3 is TGCAGCGTTGGGACAGCCTACGATGAGCAGTTCTTC. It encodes CSVGTAYDEQFF.

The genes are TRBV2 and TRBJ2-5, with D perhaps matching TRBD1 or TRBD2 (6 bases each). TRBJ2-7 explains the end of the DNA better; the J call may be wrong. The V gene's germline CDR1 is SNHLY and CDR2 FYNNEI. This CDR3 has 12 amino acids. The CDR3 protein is CASSPGATEQYF. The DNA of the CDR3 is TGTGCCAGCAGTCCGGGGGCGACCGAGCAGTACTTC.

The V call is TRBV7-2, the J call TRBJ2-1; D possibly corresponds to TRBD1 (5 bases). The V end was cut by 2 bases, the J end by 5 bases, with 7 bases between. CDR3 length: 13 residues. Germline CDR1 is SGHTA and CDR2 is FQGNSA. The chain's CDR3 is CASSLNRNNEQFF. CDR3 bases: TGTGCCAGCAGCTTAAACAGGAACAATGAGCAGTTCTTC.

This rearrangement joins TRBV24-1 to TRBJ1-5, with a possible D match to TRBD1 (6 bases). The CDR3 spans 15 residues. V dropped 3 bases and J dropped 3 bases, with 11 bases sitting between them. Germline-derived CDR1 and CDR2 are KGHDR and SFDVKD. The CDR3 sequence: CATSDARTVNQPQHF. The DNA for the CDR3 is TGTGCCACCAGTGATGCAAGGACAGTCAATCAGCCCCAGCATTTT.

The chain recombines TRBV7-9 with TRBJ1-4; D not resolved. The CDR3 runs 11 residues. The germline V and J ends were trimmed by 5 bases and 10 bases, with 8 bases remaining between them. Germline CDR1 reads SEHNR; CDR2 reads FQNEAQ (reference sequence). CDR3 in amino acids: CASSRDGKLFF. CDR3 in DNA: TGTGCCAGCAGCCGCGACGGAAAACTGTTTTTT.

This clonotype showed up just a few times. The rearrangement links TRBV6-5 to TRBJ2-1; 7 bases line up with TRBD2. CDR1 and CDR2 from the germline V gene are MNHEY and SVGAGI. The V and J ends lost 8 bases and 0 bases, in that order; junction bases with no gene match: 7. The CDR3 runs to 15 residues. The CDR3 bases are TGTGCCAGCGGGAGGGCAGTGACCTCCTACAATGAGCAGTTCTTC. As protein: CASGRAVTSYNEQFF.

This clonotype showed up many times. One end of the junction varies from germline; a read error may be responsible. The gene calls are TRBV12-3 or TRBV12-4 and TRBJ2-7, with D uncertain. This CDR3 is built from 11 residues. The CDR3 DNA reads TGCGCCAGCAGCTTGGAGTACGAGCAGTACTTC. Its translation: CASSLEYEQYF.

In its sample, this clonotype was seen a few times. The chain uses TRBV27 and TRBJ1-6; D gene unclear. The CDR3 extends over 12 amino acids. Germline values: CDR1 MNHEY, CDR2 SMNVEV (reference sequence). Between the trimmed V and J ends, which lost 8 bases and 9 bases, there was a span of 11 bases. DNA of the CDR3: TGTGCCAGCTCAATTGGCGGTTCACCCCTCCACTTT. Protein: CASSIGGSPLHF.

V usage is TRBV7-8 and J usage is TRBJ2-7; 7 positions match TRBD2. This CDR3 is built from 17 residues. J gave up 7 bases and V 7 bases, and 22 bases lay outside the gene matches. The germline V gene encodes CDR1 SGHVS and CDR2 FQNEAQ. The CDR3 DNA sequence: TGTGCCAGCATCTCGAGGGAGGGGAGGAGCTCCTACAATGAGCAGTACTTC. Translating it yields CASISREGRSSYNEQYF.

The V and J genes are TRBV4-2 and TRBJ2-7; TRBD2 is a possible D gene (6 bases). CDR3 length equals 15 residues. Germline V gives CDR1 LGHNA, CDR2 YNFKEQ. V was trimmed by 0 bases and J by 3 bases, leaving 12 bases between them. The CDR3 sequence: CASSQDRGGDYEQYF. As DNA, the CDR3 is TGTGCCAGCAGCCAAGACCGCGGCGGGGACTACGAGCAGTACTTC.

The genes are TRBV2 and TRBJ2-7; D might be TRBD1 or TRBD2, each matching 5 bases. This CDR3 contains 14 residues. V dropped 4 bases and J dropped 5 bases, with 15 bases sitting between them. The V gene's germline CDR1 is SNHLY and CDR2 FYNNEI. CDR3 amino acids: CASSGGTAAHEQYF. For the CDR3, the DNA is TGTGCCAGCAGTGGTGGGACCGCCGCCCACGAGCAGTACTTC.